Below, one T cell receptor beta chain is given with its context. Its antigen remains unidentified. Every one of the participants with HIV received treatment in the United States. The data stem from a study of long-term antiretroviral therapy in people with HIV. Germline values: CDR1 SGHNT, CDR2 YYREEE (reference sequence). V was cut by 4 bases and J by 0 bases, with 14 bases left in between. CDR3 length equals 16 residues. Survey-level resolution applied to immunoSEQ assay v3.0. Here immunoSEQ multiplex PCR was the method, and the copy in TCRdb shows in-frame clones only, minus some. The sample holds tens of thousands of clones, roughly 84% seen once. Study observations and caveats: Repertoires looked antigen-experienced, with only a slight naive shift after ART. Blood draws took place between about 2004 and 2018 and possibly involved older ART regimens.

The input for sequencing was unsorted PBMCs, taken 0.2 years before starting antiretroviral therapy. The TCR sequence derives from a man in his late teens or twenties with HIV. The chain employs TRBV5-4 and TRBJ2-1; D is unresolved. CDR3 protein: CASSVTRPSSYNEQFF. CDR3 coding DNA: TGTGCCAGCAGCGTGACTCGACCAAGCTCCTACAATGAGCAGTTCTTC.